The count of the clone carrying this TCR beta chain is one. These data belong to a study of cytomegalovirus exposure and HLA in healthy donors. From the approximately 110-subject validation cohort, which was separate from the approximately 670-subject first cohort, the donors were drawn. This CDR3 has 15 residues. Germline lookup yields CDR1 MGHDK and CDR2 SYGVNS. The V gene lost 2 bases and the J gene lost 6 bases, with 14 bases spanning the gap. Profiling relied on immunoSEQ multiplex PCR, and the TCRdb table lists in-frame clones only, not all of them. The table includes about 120,000 clones, more than 70% detected once.

Sequencing was performed on PBMCs. The receptor comes from a man aged 18 to 35 in good health and CMV-seronegative. The gene calls are TRBV25-1 and TRBJ2-1, with a tentative D call TRBD2 (5 bases). The CDR3, as DNA: TGTGCCAGCAGTGAAGGTCTCAGAGAGGGCAATGAGCAGTTCTTC. Protein sequence: CASSEGLREGNEQFF.